The clone carrying this T cell receptor (beta chain) was observed at least ten times. This sample is part of a study of molecular identifiers for immune sequencing clone quantification. Preparation methods for the bulk TCR libraries were those previously described, with listed TCR primers. Each CDR3 protein is one row after TCRdb ran MiXCR on the PCR reads. Seen here are 88,000 or so distinct CDR3 sequences, roughly a fifth observed once, and the top ten hold more than 1%. The sample taken for sequencing was naive CD8+ T cells from blood, with Jurkat cell RNA spiked in. As to subset: FACS-sorted CD8+CD4-CCR7+CD45RA+ naive T cells. The clonotype originates from a human donor in good health. Some libraries in this study had Jurkat cell RNA spiked in.

The CDR3 protein is CASSDDGLAKNIQYF. The CDR3 DNA sequence: TGTGCCAGCAGCGACGACGGACTAGCCAAAAACATTCAGTACTTC. This chain uses TRBV9 with TRBJ2-4, with D possibly matching TRBD2 (5 bases). Germline V gives CDR1 SGDLS, CDR2 YYNGEE. The CDR3 runs to 15 residues. Trimming took 3 bases from V and 0 from J, leaving 10 bases between them.